The entry below describes one TCR beta chain. Enrollees, about 18 to 89 years old, lived in 24 US areas. Categorization into cohorts depended on clinical history that participants reported. Recovery among Cohort 3 donors was established by two negative PCRs, clearance, or symptom resolution. The entry originates in a study of blood T cell repertoires in COVID-19. Overall study: The study drew acute and convalescent COVID-19 samples from the United States, Italy and Spain.

Profiling relied on immunoSEQ multiplex PCR, and the TCRdb table lists in-frame clones only, not all of them. The sample shows around 470,000 clones, 90% of them seen only once. This CDR3 comprises 17 residues. J lost 4 bases, V lost 5 bases, and 12 bases had no gene match. CDR1 and CDR2 from the germline V gene are SNHLY and FYNNEI. The sequenced sample consisted of PBMCs or T cells enriched from blood (not recorded which). This chain connects TRBV2 to TRBJ2-1; 9 positions agree with TRBD2. This receptor was identified in a man younger than 35 who had recovered from COVID-19. Here the CDR3 DNA reads TGTGCCAGCAGTCAGACTAGCGGAATATTCGGATACAATGAGCAGTTCTTC. Its translation: CASSQTSGIFGYNEQFF.